The sequence of this T cell receptor (beta chain) was determined in a study of regulatory T cells in long-lasting Graves disease. Time point of the sample: newly diagnosed GD, antithyroid drugs for less than 3 months. Isolated PBMC RNA provided the starting material for the TCR library. There are many counts of this clonotype. The CDR3 is made up of 13 amino acids. The germline V gene encodes CDR1 SGHAT and CDR2 FQNNGV. Trimming cost V 5 bases and J 1 base, with 9 bases left between them. Construction of TCR beta libraries relied on iRepertoire HTBI primers and on Arm-PCR targeting CDR3 regions. TCRdb independently ran MiXCR on the multiplex PCR reads; one entry per CDR3 protein. Here the sample spans more than 400,000 distinct CDR3 sequences, approximately 16% being singletons. The same data also went into a second study, on T cells in Graves' hyperthyroidism and ophthalmopathy.

The J gene is TRBJ2-7, the V gene TRBV11-2, with TRBD2 as a possible D gene (5 bases). The clonotype was recovered from a woman aged 25 to 39 with Graves disease. Sequencing used peripheral blood mononuclear cells (PBMCs), obtained at new diagnosis, from a patient treated with antithyroid drugs. The CDR3 reads CASSHKRSYEQYF. CDR3 coding DNA: TGTGCCAGCAGCCATAAGCGGTCCTACGAGCAGTACTTC.